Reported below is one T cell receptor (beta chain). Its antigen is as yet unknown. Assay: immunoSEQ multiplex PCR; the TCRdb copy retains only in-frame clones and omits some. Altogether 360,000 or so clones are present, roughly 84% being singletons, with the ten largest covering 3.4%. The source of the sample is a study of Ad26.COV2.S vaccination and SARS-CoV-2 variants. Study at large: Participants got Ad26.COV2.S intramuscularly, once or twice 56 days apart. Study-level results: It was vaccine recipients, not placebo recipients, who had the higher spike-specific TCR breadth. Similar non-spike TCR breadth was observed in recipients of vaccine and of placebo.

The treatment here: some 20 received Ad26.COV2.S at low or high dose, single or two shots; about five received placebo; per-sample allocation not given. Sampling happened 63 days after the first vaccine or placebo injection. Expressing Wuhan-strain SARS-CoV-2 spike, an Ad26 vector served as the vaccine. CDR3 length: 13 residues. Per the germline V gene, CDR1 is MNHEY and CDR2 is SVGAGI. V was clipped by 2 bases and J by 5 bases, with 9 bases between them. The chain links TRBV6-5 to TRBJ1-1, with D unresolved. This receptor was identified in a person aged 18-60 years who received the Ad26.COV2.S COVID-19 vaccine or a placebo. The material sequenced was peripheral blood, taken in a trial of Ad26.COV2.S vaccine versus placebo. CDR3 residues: CASSYPGWTEAFF. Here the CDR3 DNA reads TGTGCCAGCAGTTACCCCGGTTGGACTGAAGCTTTCTTT.